This TCR beta chain emerged from a study of OX40 agonist ivuxolimab in advanced cancers. Study-wide background: Patients took ivuxolimab, an agonistic anti-OX40 (CD134) antibody. Three patients responded partially, comprising one with hepatocellular carcinoma and two with cutaneous melanoma. Findings of the study overall: Clonal expansion among partial responders at 0.1-3.0 mg/kg ranked near the lowest. At doses 0.1 to 3.0 mg/kg, CD4+ and CD8+ clones expanded.

A note on this clone: Its antigen is as yet unknown.

Trimming shortened V by 2 bases and J by 8 bases, and 9 bases separated the two germline ends. Per the germline V gene, CDR1 is MDHEN and CDR2 is SYDVKM. The CDR3 loop spans 12 amino acids. Data came from immunoSEQ multiplex PCR; TCRdb stores just in-frame clones and leaves some out. The table lists 65,000 to 75,000 clones, approximately 81% of them singletons. This TCR was sampled from an adult with an advanced solid tumor such as melanoma, head and neck, liver or kidney cancer. This chain connects TRBV28 to TRBJ1-1; a possible D gene is TRBD1 (5 bases). The material sequenced was CD4+ or CD8+ T cells sorted from blood, taken in a trial of the OX40 agonist ivuxolimab. CDR3 region: CASSLVDSEAFF. As DNA, the CDR3 is TGTGCCAGCAGTTTAGTCGACAGCGAAGCTTTCTTT.